The present T cell receptor (beta chain) was sequenced within a study of T cells after posttransplantation cyclophosphamide (dated by TCRdb to the mid-2010s). In the study overall: Using TRB sequencing, the study followed how the T cell repertoire reconstituted after myeloablative bone marrow transplantation in which posttransplantation cyclophosphamide served as GVHD prophylaxis. Antigen receptor sequencing covered samples from some 35 PTCy-treated patients and 16 of their related bone marrow donors. Blood from all 35 or so PTCy patients with 1-year posttransplant specimens was subjected to TRB sequencing. Up to roughly 3 additional blood samples from 2 to 5.2 years after transplant were also TRB-sequenced in 3 patients, as was pretransplant blood from 4 patients. Because TRA and TRB clonality correlated tightly in 10 or so samples, later TCR analyses were limited to TRB. Public TRB sequences were queried against a database of over 3,600 sequences associated with responses to pathogens, tumor antigens, self-antigens and alloantigens. Study-wide findings and limitations: The TRB repertoires of T cells infiltrating skin or GI tract showed only limited overlap with the TRB repertoires of T cells in blood. Donor-recipient similarity was low at 1-2 months but increased during the first year, and donor CD8+ memory clones often dominated later blood repertoires. Across over 40 patients, TRB clonality was highly associated with recipient CMV seropositivity and CMV reactivation, and diversity in PTCy patients was similar to diversity in CNI/methotrexate controls.

At the junction V is shortened by 5 bases and J by 7 bases; bases outside the gene matches: 11. Spanning cysteine to phenylalanine, the CDR3 consists of 16 amino acids. Of all the DNA, just the CDR3 is kept, 48 bases in frame from base 1. Sequences SEHNR (CDR1) and FQNEAQ (CDR2) are obtained from the germline V gene (reference sequence). Peripheral blood samples were provided by related bone marrow donors on the day of marrow donation. Mononuclear cells from peripheral blood and bone marrow were separated by Ficoll-Hypaque density centrifugation and then cryopreserved. About this clone itself: The antigen it recognizes is unknown. No base quality values were provided; no much bigger clone lies one nucleotide off.

Genomic DNA was used for TRB sequencing, which was performed with the immunoSEQ assay at survey resolution or with the hsTCRB kit. The published analysis was carried out like this. Initial read processing used immunoSEQ software, and repertoire analyses used the LymphoSeq R package. Clonality was computed as 1 minus normalized Shannon entropy, and a Gini coefficient was also calculated for each TRB dataset. Phenotypes of unsorted samples were inferred by mapping TRB sequences from sorted subsets of the recipient or donor onto unsorted samples of the same recipient. What TCRdb holds here is the immuneACCESS table cut down to in-frame rearrangements. Part of the clones is not present; checked against another copy, under half of the missing clones reflect an unresolved V gene, and the others are unexplained. The V and J calls and clone size were taken over from that table, and D and trimming were inferred from the DNA. The sample data list 25,000 to 30,000 clones, and about nine tenths of these were observed just once. The ten most abundant clones make up roughly 3% of the sample.

This TCR was sampled from a man in his forties or fifties. Sequencing input: PBMCs. The V gene is TRBV7-9 and the J gene is TRBJ2-1, and 10 junctional nucleotides match TRBD1. The bases read TGTGCCAGCAGCGAATCCAGGGGACAGGGGAGGAATGAGCAGTTCTTC. This gives the protein CASSESRGQGRNEQFF.